This entry is about one TCR beta chain. What it binds is not known. The data were taken from a study of CD8+ T cells in alopecia areata. General study points: Scalp lesions, especially in alopecia totalis/universalis, had higher clonality than normal scalp. Mouse data revealed clearer TCR sharing than patient data did, a gap possibly tied to HLA.

Extraction and reverse transcription of RNA yielded cDNA as the sequencing template. This table comes from immunoSEQ multiplex PCR, and its TCRdb copy is limited to in-frame clones, with some not included. The table records 85,000 to 110,000 clones, 45% to 60% of them present only once. Per germline, CDR1 SGHTA and CDR2 FQGNSA. The CDR3 length is 14 residues. The V end lost 7 bases, the J end lost 1 base, and 14 bases lay between the germline ends. The researchers isolated CD4+ and CD8+ T cells from PBMCs by sorting. Specimen: CD4+ T cells sorted from blood. The chain couples TRBV7-2 to TRBJ2-7; D gene unclear. This clonotype originated in a human donor in good health. Here the CDR3 DNA reads TGTGCCAGCAAACCCCTAGGGAATTCCTACGAGCAGTACTTC. It translates to CASKPLGNSYEQYF.